One T cell receptor (beta chain) is described in this entry. Antigen unknown. The data originate from a study of tumor and adjacent non-tumor tissue in lung cancer. Looking at the study overall: Histology: about a dozen adenocarcinoma, a couple of squamous cell carcinoma, 1 small cell lung cancer. The patients, around 9 men and four to six women, were roughly 31 to 80 with stage I to III disease.

The template was RNA from unsorted bulk tissue. This non-tumor lung sample came from over 3 cm beyond the tumor edge. Three rounds of nested PCR, following a modified ARM-PCR protocol, produced the TCRbeta library. TCRdb independently ran MiXCR on the multiplex PCR reads; one entry per CDR3 protein. Of 60,000 to 80,000 distinct CDR3 sequences listed, about two thirds are singletons. Regarding the study as a whole: Normal lung showed higher cumulative top 100 clone frequency than tumor.

Germline CDR1 reads DFQATT; CDR2 reads SNEGSKA (reference sequence). CDR3 size: 11 residues. The rearrangement joins TRBV20-1 to TRBJ2-1, with 8 bases that match TRBD2. The sequenced sample was distant non-tumor lung tissue. The TCR originated in a woman aged 45-59 years with non-small cell lung cancer. Here the CDR3 reads CNIGTSNEQFF. As DNA, the CDR3 is TGCAACATCGGGACTAGCAATGAGCAGTTCTTC.